This is a list of T cell receptor beta chains from one sample in a study of cytomegalovirus exposure and HLA in healthy donors. Using immunoSEQ multiplex PCR, the repertoire was profiled, and TCRdb retains in-frame clones only, with some absent. The table includes 84,000 or so clones, less than 65% detected once. The sequencing sample was made of PBMCs. Source of these receptors: a woman aged 25 to 39 in good health and CMV-seropositive. CDR3s include the opening cysteine and the closing phenylalanine or tryptophan. Each record gives: D gene, clone size, J gene, V gene, CDR3 protein, CDR3 DNA. The D gene is left open where the match is weak. Clone size is stated in some rows and not others, as once, few, many or a class when expanded.

D: TRBD1
size: .
J: TRBJ2-1
V: TRBV28
CDR3: CASSLGTDVNEQFF
DNA: TGTGCCAGCAGTTTAGGGACAGATGTGAATGAGCAGTTCTTC

D: TRBD2
size: .
J: TRBJ2-7
V: TRBV18
CDR3: CASSPTSGSYEQYF
DNA: TGTGCCAGCTCTCCGACTAGCGGTTCCTACGAGCAGTACTTC

D: TRBD1
size: .
J: TRBJ1-2
V: TRBV5-1
CDR3: CASSPGQQVYGYTF
DNA: TGCGCCAGCAGCCCGGGACAGCAAGTATATGGCTACACCTTC

D: TRBD1
size: .
J: TRBJ2-5
V: TRBV19
CDR3: CASTGTARETQYF
DNA: TGTGCCAGTACCGGGACAGCTCGGGAGACCCAGTACTTC

D: TRBD1
size: few
J: TRBJ1-3
V: TRBV7-2
CDR3: CASSPDRAGNTIYF
DNA: TGTGCCAGCAGCCCGGACAGGGCTGGAAACACCATATATTTT

D: .
size: .
J: TRBJ1-2
V: TRBV10-1
CDR3: CASSESPLSSNYGYTF
DNA: TGCGCCAGCAGTGAATCCCCCCTCAGTTCTAACTATGGCTACACCTTC

D: .
size: once
J: TRBJ2-3
V: TRBV6-5
CDR3: CASLRARGSTDTQYF
DNA: TGTGCCAGCCTGAGAGCCAGGGGTAGCACAGATACGCAGTATTTT

D: TRBD1
size: .
J: TRBJ1-1
V: TRBV7-9
CDR3: CASSLVEGAQTDAFF
DNA: TGTGCCAGCAGCTTAGTGGAGGGGGCTCAAACGGACGCTTTCTTT

D: .
size: .
J: TRBJ1-5
V: TRBV5-1
CDR3: CASSLQGDSNQPQHF
DNA: TGCGCCAGCAGCTTACAGGGAGATAGCAATCAGCCCCAGCATTTT

D: TRBD2
size: .
J: TRBJ2-5
V: TRBV7-2
CDR3: CASSSPLTSGGARETQYF
DNA: TGTGCCAGCAGCTCGCCTCTAACTAGCGGGGGGGCCCGTGAGACCCAGTACTTC

D: .
size: .
J: TRBJ2-7
V: TRBV28
CDR3: CASSSGQSLYEQYF
DNA: TGTGCCAGCAGCTCCGGACAGAGCCTTTACGAGCAGTACTTC

D: TRBD2
size: .
J: TRBJ2-7
V: TRBV5-1
CDR3: CASSLTAGPYEQYF
DNA: TGCGCCAGCAGCTTGACAGCGGGACCTTACGAGCAGTACTTC

D: TRBD1
size: .
J: TRBJ2-1
V: TRBV6-1
CDR3: CASWAGGSNEQFF
DNA: TGTGCCAGCTGGGCAGGGGGCTCTAATGAGCAGTTCTTC

D: .
size: once
J: TRBJ2-4
V: TRBV6-5
CDR3: CASSPRGIAKNIQYF
DNA: TGTGCCAGCAGCCCCCGGGGGATAGCCAAAAACATTCAGTACTTC

D: .
size: .
J: TRBJ1-5
V: TRBV19
CDR3: CASSMPSMVQPQHF
DNA: TGTGCCAGTAGTATGCCCTCTATGGTTCAGCCCCAGCATTTT

D: .
size: .
J: TRBJ1-1
V: TRBV11-3
CDR3: CASSLEGSPWAEAFF
DNA: TGTGCCAGCAGCTTAGAGGGCAGCCCATGGGCTGAAGCTTTCTTT

D: .
size: .
J: TRBJ2-3
V: TRBV7-6
CDR3: CASSSHTDTQYF
DNA: TGTGCCAGCAGCTCACATACAGATACGCAGTATTTT

D: TRBD1
size: .
J: TRBJ1-1
V: TRBV13
CDR3: CASNSGTENTEAFF
DNA: TGTGCCAGCAACTCCGGGACAGAGAACACTGAAGCTTTCTTT

D: TRBD2
size: .
J: TRBJ2-7
V: TRBV19
CDR3: CASKLKSGGPYEQYF
DNA: TGTGCCAGTAAATTGAAATCGGGAGGGCCCTACGAGCAGTACTTC

D: .
size: .
J: TRBJ2-1
V: TRBV2
CDR3: CASSTPGDRYNEQFF
DNA: TGTGCCAGCAGTACCCCGGGGGATCGCTACAATGAGCAGTTCTTC

D: TRBD2
size: few
J: TRBJ2-1
V: TRBV5-1
CDR3: CASSSGSGGAFEQFF
DNA: TGCGCCAGCAGCTCGGGCAGCGGGGGGGCCTTTGAGCAGTTCTTC

D: .
size: .
J: TRBJ1-4
V: TRBV23-1
CDR3: CASAPLIRRQSTNEKLFF
DNA: TGCGCCAGCGCGCCTTTAATCAGGAGACAGTCAACTAATGAAAAACTGTTTTTT

D: TRBD1
size: .
J: TRBJ2-7
V: TRBV7-9
CDR3: CASSPQGAYEQYF
DNA: TGTGCCAGCAGCCCACAGGGGGCTTACGAGCAGTACTTC

D: .
size: once
J: TRBJ2-2
V: TRBV30
CDR3: CAWSPSFPGTGELFF
DNA: TGTGCCTGGAGTCCCTCGTTCCCGGGCACCGGGGAGCTGTTTTTT

D: .
size: .
J: TRBJ1-5
V: TRBV19
CDR3: CASSIWGDGNQPQHF
DNA: TGTGCCAGTAGTATATGGGGAGATGGCAATCAGCCCCAGCATTTT

D: .
size: .
J: TRBJ2-4
V: TRBV7-2
CDR3: CASSLGDIQYF
DNA: TGTGCCAGCAGCTTAGGCGACATTCAGTACTTC

D: TRBD1
size: .
J: TRBJ1-5
V: TRBV6-5
CDR3: CASSSTDRGGNQPQHF
DNA: TGTGCCAGCAGTTCTACGGACAGGGGTGGCAATCAGCCCCAGCATTTT

D: .
size: .
J: TRBJ2-7
V: TRBV18
CDR3: CASSPPQGGYYEQYF
DNA: TGTGCCAGCTCACCACCGCAGGGAGGTTACTACGAGCAGTACTTC

D: .
size: .
J: TRBJ1-4
V: TRBV19
CDR3: CASSITSRGEKLFF
DNA: TGTGCCAGTAGTATCACTTCCCGGGGTGAAAAACTGTTTTTT

D: .
size: .
J: TRBJ1-1
V: TRBV5-1
CDR3: CASSFWDTNTEAFF
DNA: TGCGCCAGCAGCTTTTGGGACACGAACACTGAAGCTTTCTTT

D: TRBD1
size: few
J: TRBJ2-2
V: TRBV5-4
CDR3: CASSPGGDRGPGELFF
DNA: TGTGCCAGCAGCCCGGGGGGGGACAGGGGGCCCGGGGAGCTGTTTTTT

D: .
size: .
J: TRBJ2-2
V: TRBV25-1
CDR3: CASSVALNTGELFF
DNA: TGTGCCAGCAGTGTCGCCCTAAACACCGGGGAGCTGTTTTTT

D: TRBD1
size: few
J: TRBJ1-2
V: TRBV4-3
CDR3: CASSQESGQVYGYTF
DNA: TGCGCCAGCAGCCAAGAATCAGGACAGGTCTATGGCTACACCTTC

D: .
size: few
J: TRBJ1-1
V: TRBV18
CDR3: CASSLGGEAFF
DNA: TGTGCCAGCTCCTTAGGGGGTGAGGCTTTCTTT

D: .
size: .
J: TRBJ1-4
V: TRBV4-1
CDR3: CASSQVAAANWLEKLFF
DNA: TGCGCCAGCAGCCAAGTTGCGGCAGCCAATTGGCTCGAAAAACTGTTTTTT

D: .
size: .
J: TRBJ1-1
V: TRBV10-2
CDR3: CASFPPGDSTEAFF
DNA: TGCGCCAGCTTCCCTCCAGGGGATTCGACTGAAGCTTTCTTT

D: .
size: .
J: TRBJ1-1
V: TRBV19
CDR3: CASKTAGTRMNTEAFF
DNA: TGTGCCAGTAAAACTGCGGGAACTCGAATGAACACTGAAGCTTTCTTT

D: .
size: .
J: TRBJ1-4
V: TRBV28
CDR3: CASSPPAGRPGKLFF
DNA: TGTGCCAGCAGTCCGCCCGCGGGACGGCCGGGAAAACTGTTTTTT

D: TRBD2
size: once
J: TRBJ2-1
V: TRBV9
CDR3: CASSVSGQGNEQFF
DNA: TGTGCCAGCAGCGTTAGCGGGCAGGGCAATGAGCAGTTCTTC

D: TRBD1
size: .
J: TRBJ2-3
V: TRBV19
CDR3: CASSMTGIDTQYF
DNA: TGTGCCAGTAGTATGACAGGGATAGATACGCAGTATTTT

D: .
size: .
J: TRBJ2-7
V: TRBV5-1
CDR3: CASPQRVGYEQYF
DNA: TGCGCCAGCCCCCAGCGGGTAGGGTACGAGCAGTACTTC

D: TRBD1
size: .
J: TRBJ2-1
V: TRBV14
CDR3: CASSQVRGNGQGAYNEQFF
DNA: TGTGCCAGCAGCCAAGTGAGGGGCAACGGACAGGGGGCTTACAATGAGCAGTTCTTC

D: TRBD1
size: .
J: TRBJ1-2
V: TRBV12-5
CDR3: CASGASDRDYYGYPF
DNA: TGTGCTAGTGGTGCATCGGACAGGGACTACTATGGCTACCCCTTC

D: .
size: .
J: TRBJ1-1
V: TRBV5-1
CDR3: CASSPTGNTEAFF
DNA: TGCGCCAGCAGCCCCACAGGGAACACTGAAGCTTTCTTT

D: TRBD2
size: .
J: TRBJ2-1
V: TRBV30
CDR3: CAWTSGGPQFF
DNA: TGTGCCTGGACTAGCGGGGGGCCCCAGTTCTTC

D: .
size: .
J: TRBJ2-4
V: TRBV4-3
CDR3: CASSQEAGPRGNIQYF
DNA: TGCGCCAGCAGCCAAGAGGCGGGGCCGAGGGGAAACATTCAGTACTTC

D: .
size: .
J: TRBJ2-4
V: TRBV15
CDR3: CATSRVAGQGNIQYF
DNA: TGTGCCACCAGCAGAGTGGCTGGTCAGGGCAACATTCAGTACTTC

D: TRBD1
size: .
J: TRBJ1-6
V: TRBV28
CDR3: CASIPGQASSYNSPLHF
DNA: TGTGCCAGCATCCCAGGACAGGCGAGCTCCTATAATTCACCCCTCCACTTT

D: .
size: few
J: TRBJ2-2
V: TRBV11-2
CDR3: CASSPLGQGGFNTGELFF
DNA: TGTGCCAGCAGCCCTCTAGGGCAGGGCGGCTTTAACACCGGGGAGCTGTTTTTT

D: TRBD1
size: .
J: TRBJ2-7
V: TRBV18
CDR3: CASSPGQTSYEQYF
DNA: TGTGCCAGCTCACCGGGACAGACCAGCTACGAGCAGTACTTC

D: .
size: .
J: TRBJ1-2
V: TRBV6-5
CDR3: CASSNPPTGGYTF
DNA: TGTGCCAGCAGTAACCCTCCTACCGGTGGCTACACCTTC

D: TRBD1
size: .
J: TRBJ1-3
V: TRBV19
CDR3: CASSIGGGGNTIYF
DNA: TGTGCCAGTAGTATAGGAGGGGGCGGAAACACCATATATTTT

D: TRBD1
size: .
J: TRBJ1-4
V: TRBV14
CDR3: CASSPTGSEKLFF
DNA: TGTGCCAGCAGCCCGACAGGGTCTGAAAAACTGTTTTTT

D: .
size: .
J: TRBJ2-5
V: TRBV5-6
CDR3: CASSSWFFPPGTGEETQYF
DNA: TGTGCCAGCAGCTCTTGGTTCTTCCCCCCCGGGACTGGTGAGGAGACCCAGTACTTC